These 15 T cell receptor beta chains share one sample of origin, sequenced in a study of blood T cell repertoires in COVID-19. Clones were sequenced by immunoSEQ multiplex PCR, and TCRdb holds only the in-frame ones, with some missing. Among about 220,000 clones listed, around 84% were seen once. The specimen was peripheral blood. All receptors come from a man aged 45-65 years who had recovered from COVID-19.

The chain links TRBV7-9 to TRBJ2-5, with 9 bases matching TRBD1. This CDR3 has 16 amino acids. CDR1 is SEHNR and CDR2 is FQNEAQ in the germline V gene (reference sequence). The V and J ends lost 4 bases and 2 bases, in that order; junction bases with no gene match: 8. DNA of the CDR3: TGTGCCAGCAGCTCACAGGGGGCCCCCAGACAAGAGACCCAGTACTTC. This sequence encodes CASSSQGAPRQETQYF. Looking up the rest from reference TRBV7-9 and TRBJ2-5 gives the full variable domain: DTGVSQNPRHKITKRGQNVTFRCDPISEHNRLYWYRQTLGQGPEFLTYFQNEAQLEKSRLLSDRFSAERPKGSFSTLEIQRTEQGDSAMYLCASSSQGAPRQETQYFGPGTRLLVL.

The V call is TRBV7-9, the J call TRBJ1-5, with D maybe TRBD1 (5 bases). This CDR3 region has 16 residues. Trimming took 1 base from V and 3 from J, leaving 13 bases between them. Looked up from germline, CDR1 is SEHNR and CDR2 is FQNEAQ (reference sequence). This chain's CDR3 is CASSLESGHPNQPQHF. CDR3 DNA: TGTGCCAGCAGCTTAGAGTCCGGACACCCCAATCAGCCCCAGCATTTT.

The chain recombines TRBV27 with TRBJ2-3; 7 nucleotides agree with TRBD2. The trim removed 2 bases at V and 2 bases at J, leaving 4 bases unmatched. The length of the CDR3 is 15 residues. Germline values: CDR1 MNHEY, CDR2 SMNVEV (reference sequence). The CDR3 DNA follows: TGTGCCAGCAGTTTAACGGGGGGATACACAGATACGCAGTATTTT. This codes for CASSLTGGYTDTQYF.

The table lists this clone with a count of one. The chain joins TRBV2 to TRBJ2-6, with D possibly matching TRBD1 (5 bases). There are 17 residues in the CDR3. Trimming took 6 bases from V and 0 from J, leaving 15 bases between them. Germline V CDR1 and CDR2: SNHLY, FYNNEI. The CDR3 nucleotides are TGTGCCAGCAGACTACGCAGGGTGAGCTCTGGGGCCAACGTCCTGACTTTC. It yields the protein CASRLRRVSSGANVLTF.

The chain is built from TRBV27 and TRBJ2-7; D ambiguous. Trimming pared 3 bases from V and 0 bases from J, leaving 9 bases between. CDR3 length equals 14 residues. Germline V gene lookup returns CDR1 MNHEY and CDR2 SMNVEV (reference sequence). CDR3 residues: CASSFTTTSYEQYF. CDR3 sequence (DNA): TGTGCCAGCAGTTTCACAACAACCTCCTACGAGCAGTACTTC.

This clone was counted between two and nine times. The rearrangement links TRBV4-2 to TRBJ2-5; the match to TRBD2 covers 7 bases. CDR3 length equals 16 residues. V dropped 0 bases and J dropped 4; count of bases not matched to a gene: 8. Germline loops: CDR1 LGHNA, CDR2 YNFKEQ. This CDR3 reads CASSQDWGEGSETQYF. The CDR3 DNA is TGTGCCAGCAGCCAAGATTGGGGGGAGGGGTCAGAGACCCAGTACTTC.

The V gene is TRBV30, the J gene TRBJ1-6; D remains unclear. Germline loops: CDR1 GTSNPN, CDR2 SVGIG (reference sequence). V was pared by 3 bases and J by 5 bases, with 5 bases between. This CDR3 has 12 residues. The CDR3 bases are TGTGCCTGGAGACGGGATAATTCACCCCTCCACTTT. This codes for CAWRRDNSPLHF.

V is TRBV2 and J is TRBJ2-2; 7 bases agree with TRBD1. The CDR3 totals 14 residues. Germline V gene data show CDR1 as SNHLY and CDR2 as FYNNEI. CDR3 coding DNA: TGTGGGTCTCGGTACAGGGGTGACACCGGGGAGCTGTTTTTT. This codes for CGSRYRGDTGELFF.

The chain employs TRBV27 and TRBJ1-1; the D is unclear. Germline values: CDR1 MNHEY, CDR2 SMNVEV (reference sequence). Trimming took off 6 bases at V and 1 base at J, with 9 bases between the two ends. The length of the CDR3 is 13 residues. CDR3: CASRGLTNTEAFF. The CDR3 coding sequence is TGTGCCAGCAGAGGACTGACGAACACTGAAGCTTTCTTT.

This clone appeared a single time. V is TRBV15 and J is TRBJ2-2; D possibly corresponds to TRBD1 (6 bases). Germline-derived CDR1 and CDR2 are LNHNV and YYDKDF (reference sequence). With 3 bases removed from V and 4 bases from J, the gap between germline ends came to 18 bases. This CDR3 is 17 amino acids long. CDR3 nucleotide sequence: TGTGCCACCAGCAGTTTGCGCCGGACAGAGTCCACCGGGGAGCTGTTTTTT. This encodes CATSSLRRTESTGELFF.

This sequence joins TRBV6-6 and TRBJ1-2; 7 bases map to TRBD1. J was trimmed by 1 base and V by 7 bases; bases with no gene match: 6. The V gene's germline CDR1 is MNHNY and CDR2 SVGAGI (reference sequence). The CDR3 length is 14 residues. The chain's CDR3 is CASKRDRNNYGYTF. The CDR3 region has the DNA TGTGCCAGCAAAAGGGACAGAAATAACTATGGCTACACCTTC.

The chain uses TRBV7-2 and TRBJ2-1, with D unclear. V was shortened by 5 bases and J by 4 bases, with 12 bases between the two germline ends. The CDR3 covers 14 residues. Germline values: CDR1 SGHTA, CDR2 FQGNSA. DNA of the CDR3: TGTGCCAGCAGCCAAGCCCCCCTTTACAATGAGCAGTTCTTC. Amino acid sequence: CASSQAPLYNEQFF.

This chain connects TRBV5-1 to TRBJ1-1; perhaps TRBD1 as D (5 bases). The germline V gene encodes CDR1 SGHRS and CDR2 YFSETQ. The CDR3 is 15 amino acids. Trimming pared 1 base from V and 5 bases from J, leaving 15 bases between. The CDR3 DNA is TGCGCCAGCAGCTTGCTATTCGGGGGGGAAACTGAAGCTTTCTTT. This sequence encodes CASSLLFGGETEAFF. Combining the CDR3 with reference TRBV5-1 and TRBJ1-1 gives the whole variable domain KAGVTQTPRYLIKTRGQQVTLSCSPISGHRSVSWYQQTPGQGLQFLFEYFSETQRNKGNFPGRFSGRQFSNSRSEMNVSTLELGDSALYLCASSLLFGGETEAFFGQGTRLTVV.

The chain combines TRBV5-5 with TRBJ1-6; TRBD1 matches 7 bases. V shed 4 bases, J shed 5 bases, and the junction held 6 bases outside the gene matches. CDR3 length: 15 residues. Per germline, CDR1 SGHKS and CDR2 YYEKEE (reference sequence). The DNA of the CDR3 is TGTGCCAGCAGCATAGGGACAGCAAATAATTCACCCCTCCACTTT. Protein product: CASSIGTANNSPLHF.

The gene calls are TRBV18 and TRBJ2-5, with 9 bases identical to TRBD2. The CDR3 runs 16 residues. With 3 bases clipped from V and 4 bases from J, the junction kept 9 bases outside the gene matches. Per germline, CDR1 KGHSH and CDR2 LQKENI. CDR3 sequence reads: CASSPFSGSSGETQYF. The CDR3 DNA is TGTGCCAGCTCACCTTTTAGCGGGAGTAGTGGAGAGACCCAGTACTTC.